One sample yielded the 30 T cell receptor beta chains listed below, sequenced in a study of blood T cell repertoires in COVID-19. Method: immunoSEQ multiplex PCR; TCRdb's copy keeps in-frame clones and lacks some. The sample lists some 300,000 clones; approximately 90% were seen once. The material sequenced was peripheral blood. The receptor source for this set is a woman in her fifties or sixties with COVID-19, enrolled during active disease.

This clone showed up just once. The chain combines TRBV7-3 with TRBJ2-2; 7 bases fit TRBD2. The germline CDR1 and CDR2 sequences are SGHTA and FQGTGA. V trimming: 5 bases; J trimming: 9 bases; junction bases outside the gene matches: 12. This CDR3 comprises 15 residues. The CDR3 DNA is TGTGCCAGCAGCCAATCGGGACTAACTACCCGGGAGCTGTTTTTT. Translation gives CASSQSGLTTRELFF.

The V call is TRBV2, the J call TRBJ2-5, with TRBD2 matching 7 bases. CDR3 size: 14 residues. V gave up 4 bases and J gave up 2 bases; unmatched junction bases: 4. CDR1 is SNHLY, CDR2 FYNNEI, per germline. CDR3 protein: CASSGEGWQETQYF. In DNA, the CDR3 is TGTGCCAGCAGTGGGGAGGGGTGGCAAGAGACCCAGTACTTC.

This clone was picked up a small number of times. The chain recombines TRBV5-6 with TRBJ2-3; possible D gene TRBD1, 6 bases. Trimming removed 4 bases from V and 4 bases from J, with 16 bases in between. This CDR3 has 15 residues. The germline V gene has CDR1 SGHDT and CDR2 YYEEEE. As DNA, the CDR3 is TGTGCCAGCAGCCGTATAACAGGGTCCCCAGATACGCAGTATTTT. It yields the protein CASSRITGSPDTQYF.

The CDR3 reads CASSSLRQQFQVEQFF. The CDR3 DNA reads as TGTGCCAGCAGTTCCCTCCGACAGCAGTTTCAGGTTGAGCAGTTCTTC. V is TRBV6-5 and J is TRBJ2-1, with a possible D match to TRBD1 (5 bases). Between the trimmed V and J ends, which lost 4 bases and 9 bases, there was a span of 22 bases. Germline V CDR1 and CDR2: MNHEY, SVGAGI. The CDR3 runs to 16 residues.

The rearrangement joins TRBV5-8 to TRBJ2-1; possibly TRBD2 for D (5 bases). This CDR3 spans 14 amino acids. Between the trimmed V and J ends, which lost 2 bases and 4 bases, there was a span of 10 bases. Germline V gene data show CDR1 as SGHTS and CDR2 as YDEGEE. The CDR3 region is CASSFTGRYNEQFF. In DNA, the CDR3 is TGTGCCAGCAGCTTTACGGGGAGATACAATGAGCAGTTCTTC.

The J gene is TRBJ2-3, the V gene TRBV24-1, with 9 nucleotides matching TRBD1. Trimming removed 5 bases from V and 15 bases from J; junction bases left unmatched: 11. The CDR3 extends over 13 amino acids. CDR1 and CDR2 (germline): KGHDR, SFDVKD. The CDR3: CATSAYGRDRVYF. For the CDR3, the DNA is TGTGCCACCAGTGCTTATGGCCGGGACAGGGTTTATTTT.

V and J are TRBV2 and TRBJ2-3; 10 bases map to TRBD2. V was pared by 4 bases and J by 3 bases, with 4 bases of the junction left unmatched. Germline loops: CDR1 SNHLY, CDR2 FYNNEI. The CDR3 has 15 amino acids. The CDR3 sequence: CASSVLAGTTDTQYF. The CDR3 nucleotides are TGTGCCAGCAGTGTACTAGCGGGGACAACAGATACGCAGTATTTT.

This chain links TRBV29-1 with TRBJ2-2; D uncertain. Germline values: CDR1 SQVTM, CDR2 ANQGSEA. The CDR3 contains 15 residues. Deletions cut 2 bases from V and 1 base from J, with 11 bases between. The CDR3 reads CSVELLSKNTGELFF. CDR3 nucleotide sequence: TGCAGCGTTGAACTATTGTCAAAGAACACCGGGGAGCTGTTTTTT.

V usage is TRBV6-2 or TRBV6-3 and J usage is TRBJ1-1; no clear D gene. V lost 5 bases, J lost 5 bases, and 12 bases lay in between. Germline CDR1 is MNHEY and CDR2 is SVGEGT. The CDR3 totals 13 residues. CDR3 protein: CASSRSRGTEAFF. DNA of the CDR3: TGTGCCAGCAGTAGGTCCCGGGGAACTGAAGCTTTCTTT.

CDR3: CASSQVPEETQYF. As DNA, the CDR3 is TGCGCCAGCAGCCAGGTTCCAGAGGAGACCCAGTACTTC. The chain carries TRBV5-1 and TRBJ2-5; D remains unclear. This CDR3 contains 13 residues. Germline CDR1 SGHRS, CDR2 YFSETQ. Trimming shortened V by 4 bases and J by 5 bases, and 12 bases separated the two germline ends.

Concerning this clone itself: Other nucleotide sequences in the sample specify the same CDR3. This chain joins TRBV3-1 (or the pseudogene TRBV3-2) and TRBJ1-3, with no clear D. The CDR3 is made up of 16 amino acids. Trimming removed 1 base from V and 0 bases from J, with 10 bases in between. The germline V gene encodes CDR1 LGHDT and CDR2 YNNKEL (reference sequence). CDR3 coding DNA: TGTGCCAGCAGCCAAGTTGCGGGTTCCTCTGGAAACACCATATATTTT. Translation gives CASSQVAGSSGNTIYF.

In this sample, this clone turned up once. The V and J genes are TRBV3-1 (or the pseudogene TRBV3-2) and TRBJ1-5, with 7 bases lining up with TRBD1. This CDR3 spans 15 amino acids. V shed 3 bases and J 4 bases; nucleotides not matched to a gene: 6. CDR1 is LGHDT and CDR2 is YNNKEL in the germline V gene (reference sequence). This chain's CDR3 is CASSQGQLPNQPQHF. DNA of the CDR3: TGTGCCAGCAGCCAGGGACAGTTACCGAATCAGCCCCAGCATTTT.

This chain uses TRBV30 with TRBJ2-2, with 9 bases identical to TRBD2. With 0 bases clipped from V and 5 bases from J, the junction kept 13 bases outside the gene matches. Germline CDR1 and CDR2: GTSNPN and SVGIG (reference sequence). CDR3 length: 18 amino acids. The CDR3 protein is CAWSVGRVAGVETGELFF. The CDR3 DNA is TGTGCCTGGAGTGTAGGTCGGGTAGCGGGAGTGGAGACCGGGGAGCTGTTTTTT.

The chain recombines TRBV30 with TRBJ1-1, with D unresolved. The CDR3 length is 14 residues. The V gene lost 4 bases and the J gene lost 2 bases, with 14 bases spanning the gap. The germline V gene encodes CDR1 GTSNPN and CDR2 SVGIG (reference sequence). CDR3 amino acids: CAWILRGSNTEAFF. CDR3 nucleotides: TGTGCCTGGATTCTCCGGGGATCAAACACTGAAGCTTTCTTT.

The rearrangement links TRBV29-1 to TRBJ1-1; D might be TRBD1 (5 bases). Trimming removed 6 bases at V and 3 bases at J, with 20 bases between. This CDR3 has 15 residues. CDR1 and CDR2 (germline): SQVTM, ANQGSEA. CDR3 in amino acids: CSVSQPTATDTEAFF. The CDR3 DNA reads TGCAGCGTGAGCCAACCGACAGCCACGGACACTGAAGCTTTCTTT.

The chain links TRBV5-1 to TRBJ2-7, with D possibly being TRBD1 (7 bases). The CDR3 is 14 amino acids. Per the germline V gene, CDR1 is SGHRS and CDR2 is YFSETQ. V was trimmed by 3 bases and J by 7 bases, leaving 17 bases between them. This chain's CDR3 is CASSWRDSLEEQYF. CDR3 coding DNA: TGCGCCAGCAGCTGGAGGGACAGTTTAGAAGAGCAGTACTTC. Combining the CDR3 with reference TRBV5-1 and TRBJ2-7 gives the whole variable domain KAGVTQTPRYLIKTRGQQVTLSCSPISGHRSVSWYQQTPGQGLQFLFEYFSETQRNKGNFPGRFSGRQFSNSRSEMNVSTLELGDSALYLCASSWRDSLEEQYFGPGTRLTVT.

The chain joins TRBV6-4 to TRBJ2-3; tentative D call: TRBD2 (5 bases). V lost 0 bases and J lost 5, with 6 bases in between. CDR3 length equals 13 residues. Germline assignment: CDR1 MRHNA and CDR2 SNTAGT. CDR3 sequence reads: CASSDSAGDTQYF. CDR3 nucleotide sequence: TGTGCCAGCAGTGACTCTGCGGGAGATACGCAGTATTTT.

CDR3 DNA sequence: TGTGCCAGCAGCCGTAGCGGGAGCGGGTCCTACAATGAGCAGTTCTTC. It is translated as CASSRSGSGSYNEQFF. This sequence joins TRBV7-9 and TRBJ2-1, with 9 positions matching TRBD2. Germline loops: CDR1 SEHNR, CDR2 FQNEAQ (reference sequence). V dropped 5 bases and J dropped 1; count of bases not matched to a gene: 6. The CDR3 runs to 16 residues.

CDR3 amino acids: CATSEPGLSSWELFF. The CDR3 DNA follows: TGTGCCACCAGTGAACCGGGACTCTCCTCCTGGGAGCTGTTTTTT. The J gene is TRBJ2-2, the V gene TRBV24-1, with D tentatively TRBD2 (6 bases). There are 15 residues in the CDR3. Trimming pared 4 bases from V and 9 bases from J, leaving 17 bases between. Germline CDR1 and CDR2: KGHDR and SFDVKD.

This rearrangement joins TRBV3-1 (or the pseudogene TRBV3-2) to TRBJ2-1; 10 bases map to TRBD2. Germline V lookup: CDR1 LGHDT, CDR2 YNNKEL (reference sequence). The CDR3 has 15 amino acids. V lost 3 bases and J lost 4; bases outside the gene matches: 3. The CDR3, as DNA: TGTGCCAGCAGCCACGGGACTAGCGTTTACAATGAGCAGTTCTTC. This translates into CASSHGTSVYNEQFF.

The CDR3 bases are TGTGCCAGCAGTGAGGCTTACGAGCAGTACTTC. It encodes CASSEAYEQYF. The chain employs TRBV6-1 and TRBJ2-7; D call uncertain. Trimming left V 3 bases short and J 4 bases short, with 4 bases between. This CDR3 has 11 amino acids. Germline CDR1 reads MNHNS; CDR2 reads SASEGT.

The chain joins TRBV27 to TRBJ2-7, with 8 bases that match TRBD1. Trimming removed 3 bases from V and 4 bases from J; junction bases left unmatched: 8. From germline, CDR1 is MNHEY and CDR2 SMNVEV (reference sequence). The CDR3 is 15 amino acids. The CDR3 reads CASSFGQGGAYEQYF. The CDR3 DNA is TGTGCCAGCAGTTTCGGACAGGGTGGGGCTTACGAGCAGTACTTC.

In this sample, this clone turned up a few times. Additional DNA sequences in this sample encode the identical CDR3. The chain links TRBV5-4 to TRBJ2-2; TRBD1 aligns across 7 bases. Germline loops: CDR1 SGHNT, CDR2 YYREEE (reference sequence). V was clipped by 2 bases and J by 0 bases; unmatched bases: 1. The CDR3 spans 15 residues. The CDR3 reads CASSLGGANTGELFF. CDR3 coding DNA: TGTGCCAGCAGCTTAGGGGGCGCGAACACCGGGGAGCTGTTTTTT.

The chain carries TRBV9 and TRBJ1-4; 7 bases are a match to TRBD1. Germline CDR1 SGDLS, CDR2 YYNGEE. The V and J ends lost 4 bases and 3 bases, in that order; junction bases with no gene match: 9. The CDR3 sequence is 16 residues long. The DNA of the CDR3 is TGTGCCAGCAGCCGCGGGACAGCGATTTCTAATGAAAAACTGTTTTTT. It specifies CASSRGTAISNEKLFF. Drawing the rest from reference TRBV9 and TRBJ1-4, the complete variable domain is DSGVTQTPKHLITATGQRVTLRCSPRSGDLSVYWYQQSLDQGLQFLIQYYNGEERAKGNILERFSAQQFPDLHSELNLSSLELGDSALYFCASSRGTAISNEKLFFGSGTQLSVL.

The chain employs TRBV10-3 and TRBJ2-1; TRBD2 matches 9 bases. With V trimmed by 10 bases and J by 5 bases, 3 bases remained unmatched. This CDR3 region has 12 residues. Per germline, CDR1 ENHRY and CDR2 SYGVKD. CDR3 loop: CATERGDNEQFF. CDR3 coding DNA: TGTGCCACCGAGCGGGGGGACAATGAGCAGTTCTTC.

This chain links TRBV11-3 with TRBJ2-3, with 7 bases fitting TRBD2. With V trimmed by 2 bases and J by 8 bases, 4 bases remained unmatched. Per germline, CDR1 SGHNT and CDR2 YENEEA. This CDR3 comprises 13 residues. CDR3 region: CASSLSGEGTQYF. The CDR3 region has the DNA TGTGCCAGCAGCTTAAGCGGGGAGGGTACGCAGTATTTT.

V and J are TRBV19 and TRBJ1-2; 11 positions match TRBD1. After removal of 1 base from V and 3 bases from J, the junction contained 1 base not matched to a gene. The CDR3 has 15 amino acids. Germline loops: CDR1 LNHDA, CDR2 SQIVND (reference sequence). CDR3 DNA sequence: TGTGCCAGTAGTATAGGGACAGGGGGCGACTATGGCTACACCTTC. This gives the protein CASSIGTGGDYGYTF.

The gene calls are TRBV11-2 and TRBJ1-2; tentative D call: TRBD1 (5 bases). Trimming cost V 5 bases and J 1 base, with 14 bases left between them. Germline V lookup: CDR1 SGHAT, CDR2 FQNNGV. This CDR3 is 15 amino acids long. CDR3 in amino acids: CASSRDRTLNYGYTF. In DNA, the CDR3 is TGTGCCAGCAGCCGTGACAGAACCCTTAACTATGGCTACACCTTC. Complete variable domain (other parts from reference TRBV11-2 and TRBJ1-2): EAGVAQSPRYKIIEKRQSVAFWCNPISGHATLYWYQQILGQGPKLLIQFQNNGVVDDSQLPKDRFSAERLKGVDSTLKIQPAKLEDSAVYLCASSRDRTLNYGYTFGSGTRLTVV.

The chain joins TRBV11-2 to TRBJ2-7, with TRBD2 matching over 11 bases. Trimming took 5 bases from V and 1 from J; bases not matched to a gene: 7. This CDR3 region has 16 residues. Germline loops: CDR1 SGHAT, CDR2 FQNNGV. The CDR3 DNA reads TGTGCCAGCAGCATTACCGGGACTAGCGGATCCTACGAGCAGTACTTC. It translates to CASSITGTSGSYEQYF.

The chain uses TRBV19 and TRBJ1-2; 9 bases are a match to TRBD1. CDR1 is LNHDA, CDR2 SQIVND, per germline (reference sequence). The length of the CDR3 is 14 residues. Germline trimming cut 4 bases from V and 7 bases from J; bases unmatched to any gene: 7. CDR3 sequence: CASSTRQGVSGYTF. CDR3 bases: TGTGCCAGTAGTACCCGACAGGGGGTGAGTGGCTACACCTTC.